The entry that follows covers one TCR beta chain sequence. Antigen specificity is unknown. The study gave focal radiation plus ipilimumab CTLA-4 blockade to patients with chemo-refractory metastatic non-small-cell lung cancer. The data are from a study of radiotherapy plus CTLA-4 blockade in lung cancer. In the study overall: Objective responses were observed in 15% to 20% of patients, and disease control was achieved by about 30%. Whole-study findings and limits: TCR clones from tumors expanded in blood after radiotherapy plus ipilimumab.

Germline CDR1 and CDR2: SEHNR and FQNEAQ (reference sequence). V lost 2 bases to trimming and J lost 3 bases; unmatched junction nucleotides: 14. The CDR3 runs to 18 residues. Measured with immunoSEQ multiplex PCR; TCRdb has only the in-frame clones, and not every one. The data hold 55,000 or so clones, with approximately 80% observed a single time. Sequenced here: peripheral blood, sampled from a patient treated with radiotherapy plus ipilimumab. The source of this sequence is a human donor with non-small cell lung cancer whose response to radiotherapy plus ipilimumab could not be evaluated. The chain employs TRBV7-9 and TRBJ2-5; 8 bases map to TRBD1. CDR3 loop: CASSLFQGAPQEEETQYF. The CDR3 coding sequence is TGTGCCAGCAGCTTATTCCAGGGGGCTCCCCAGGAGGAAGAGACCCAGTACTTC.